Shown below are 8 T cell receptor beta chains from a single sample sequenced in a study of beta chain features in type 1 diabetes. Study-level findings and limits: Shortening of TCRB CDR3s, moderate but significant, appeared in all four CD4+ subsets of Type 1 diabetes patients.

Reverse transcribing all isolated RNA meant expressed TCRB transcripts were sequenced. Generated by immunoSEQ multiplex PCR, the TCRdb table keeps only in-frame clones and is missing some. The top ten hold just under 0.04% of the sample, which has about 710,000 clones, more than 12% seen once. No antigens are known for them. What was sequenced was naive CD4+ T cells from blood. The receptors were sampled from a man in his late teens or twenties with type 1 diabetes.

This chain connects TRBV29-1 to TRBJ2-5; possible D gene TRBD2, 7 bases. Trimming removed 6 bases at V and 4 bases at J, with 15 bases between. This CDR3 has 13 amino acids. Germline V gene lookup returns CDR1 SQVTM and CDR2 ANQGSEA. The CDR3, as DNA: TGCAGCGTCCACAGGGAGGGGGGAGAGACCCAGTACTTC. This codes for CSVHREGGETQYF.

The sample holds a few counts of this clone. The V call is TRBV4-1, the J call TRBJ2-3; no clear D gene. V was trimmed by 8 bases and J by 2 bases, leaving 2 bases between them. This CDR3 has 10 residues. Germline V gene lookup returns CDR1 MGHRA and CDR2 YSYEKL. The CDR3 spells CASVTDTQYF. In DNA, the CDR3 is TGCGCCAGCGTCACAGATACGCAGTATTTT.

This clone has just a few counts. The rearrangement uses TRBV29-1 and TRBJ1-1; no firm D call. From germline, CDR1 is SQVTM and CDR2 ANQGSEA. This CDR3 comprises 15 residues. Trimming pared 7 bases from V and 0 bases from J, leaving 18 bases between. The CDR3 protein is CSGRSGVVMNTEAFF. The CDR3 nucleotides are TGCAGCGGCAGGTCAGGCGTCGTCATGAACACTGAAGCTTTCTTT.

V is TRBV28 and J is TRBJ2-4, with 8 bases fitting TRBD2. J was trimmed by 8 bases and V by 6 bases; bases with no gene match: 6. There are 13 residues in the CDR3. From germline, CDR1 is MDHEN and CDR2 SYDVKM. CDR3 DNA sequence: TGTGCCAGCAGATTAGCGGGAAGGGACATTCAGTACTTC. Its translation is CASRLAGRDIQYF.

The V gene is TRBV4-1, the J gene TRBJ2-7; 9 bases map to TRBD1. The CDR3 spans 13 residues. The germline gives CDR1 MGHRA, CDR2 YSYEKL. Trimming at V came to 2 bases and at J to 7 bases, leaving 3 bases not matched to a gene. CDR3 sequence (DNA): TGCGCCAGCAGCCAACGGACAGGGGAAGAGCAGTACTTC. It is translated as CASSQRTGEEQYF.

This chain connects TRBV7-2 to TRBJ2-7; D remains ambiguous. From germline, CDR1 is SGHTA and CDR2 FQGNSA. The CDR3 contains 14 residues. The V end was cut by 5 bases, the J end by 0 bases, with 11 bases between. The CDR3 here is CASSETGFSYEQYF. In DNA form, the CDR3 reads TGTGCCAGCAGCGAAACCGGCTTCTCCTACGAGCAGTACTTC. The full variable domain, completed using reference TRBV7-2 and TRBJ2-7, is GAGVSQSPSNKVTEKGKDVELRCDPISGHTALYWYRQSLGQGLEFLIYFQGNSAPDKSGLPSDRFSAERTGGSVSTLTIQRTQQEDSAVYLCASSETGFSYEQYFGPGTRLTVT.

The genes are TRBV18 and TRBJ2-1, with TRBD2 identical over 7 bases. Germline V gives CDR1 KGHSH, CDR2 LQKENI. Trimming removed 2 bases from V and 6 bases from J; junction bases left unmatched: 4. The CDR3 is made up of 14 amino acids. In nucleotides, the CDR3 is TGTGCCAGCTCACCAGGACTAGAAGTCAATGAGCAGTTCTTC. Its protein product is CASSPGLEVNEQFF.

This chain links TRBV27 with TRBJ2-5; 9 bases agree with TRBD1. This CDR3 is 15 amino acids long. In germline, CDR1 is MNHEY, CDR2 SMNVEV (reference sequence). V lost 4 bases and J lost 2; bases outside the gene matches: 5. The CDR3 DNA reads as TGTGCCAGCAGTTCCCAGACAGGGGGGCAAGAGACCCAGTACTTC. It is translated as CASSSQTGGQETQYF.